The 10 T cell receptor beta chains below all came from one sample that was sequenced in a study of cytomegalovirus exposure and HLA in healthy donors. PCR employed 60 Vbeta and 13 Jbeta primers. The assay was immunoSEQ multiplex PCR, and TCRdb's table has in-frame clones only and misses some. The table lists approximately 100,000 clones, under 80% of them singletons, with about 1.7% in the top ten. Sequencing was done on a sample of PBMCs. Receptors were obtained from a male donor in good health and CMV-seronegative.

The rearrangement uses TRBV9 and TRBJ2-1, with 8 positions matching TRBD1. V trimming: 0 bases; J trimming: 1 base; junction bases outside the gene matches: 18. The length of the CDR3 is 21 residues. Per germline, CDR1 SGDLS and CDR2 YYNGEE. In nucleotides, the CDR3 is TGTGCCAGCAGCGTAGGCGGGAAGGGACAGGTGGTGAGTGTATCCTACAATGAGCAGTTCTTC. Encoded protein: CASSVGGKGQVVSVSYNEQFF.

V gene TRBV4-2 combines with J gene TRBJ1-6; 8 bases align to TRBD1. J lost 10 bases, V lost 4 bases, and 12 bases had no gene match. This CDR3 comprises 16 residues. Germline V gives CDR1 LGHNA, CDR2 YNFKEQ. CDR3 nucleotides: TGTGCCAGCAGCCGCTCGTCCGGGACAGGAGGCTCACCCCTCCACTTT. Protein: CASSRSSGTGGSPLHF.

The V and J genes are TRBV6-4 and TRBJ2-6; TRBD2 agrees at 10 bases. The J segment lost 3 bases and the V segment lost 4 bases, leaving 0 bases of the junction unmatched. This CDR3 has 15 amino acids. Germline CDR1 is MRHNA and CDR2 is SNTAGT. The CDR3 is CASSASGSGANVLTF. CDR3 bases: TGTGCCAGCAGTGCTAGCGGGAGTGGGGCCAACGTCCTGACTTTC.

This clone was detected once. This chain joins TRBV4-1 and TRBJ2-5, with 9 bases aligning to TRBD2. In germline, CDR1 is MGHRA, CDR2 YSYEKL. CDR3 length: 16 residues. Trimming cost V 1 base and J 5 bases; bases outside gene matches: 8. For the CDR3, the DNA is TGCGCCAGCAGCCAAGTGGTGATTGCGGGAGGGGAGACCCAGTACTTC. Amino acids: CASSQVVIAGGETQYF.

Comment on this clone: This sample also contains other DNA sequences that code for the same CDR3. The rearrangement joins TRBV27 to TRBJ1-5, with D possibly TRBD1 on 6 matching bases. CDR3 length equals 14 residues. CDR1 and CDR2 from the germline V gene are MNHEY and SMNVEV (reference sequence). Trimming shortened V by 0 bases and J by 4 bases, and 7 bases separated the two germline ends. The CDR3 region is CASSLSRGNQPQHF. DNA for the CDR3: TGTGCCAGCAGTTTATCCAGGGGTAATCAGCCCCAGCATTTT.

CDR3 coding DNA: TGTGCCAGCAGCTTAACCCCTGGCAGGGCCTCTGGGGCCAACGTCCTGACTTTC. This translates into CASSLTPGRASGANVLTF. This chain joins TRBV7-3 and TRBJ2-6; TRBD1 might be the D (5 bases). CDR3 length equals 18 residues. V lost 0 bases and J 0 bases, leaving 12 bases between the germline ends. The V gene's germline CDR1 is SGHTA and CDR2 FQGTGA. Complete variable domain (other parts from reference TRBV7-3 and TRBJ2-6): GAGVSQTPSNKVTEKGKYVELRCDPISGHTALYWYRQSLGQGPEFLIYFQGTGAADDSGLPNDRFFAVRPEGSVSTLKIQRTERGDSAVYLCASSLTPGRASGANVLTFGAGSRLTVL.

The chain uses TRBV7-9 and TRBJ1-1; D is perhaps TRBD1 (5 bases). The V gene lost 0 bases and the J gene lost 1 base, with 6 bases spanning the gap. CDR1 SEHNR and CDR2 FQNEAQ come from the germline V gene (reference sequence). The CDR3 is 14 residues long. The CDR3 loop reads CASSLAGQNTEAFF. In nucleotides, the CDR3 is TGTGCCAGCAGCTTAGCGGGGCAGAACACTGAAGCTTTCTTT.

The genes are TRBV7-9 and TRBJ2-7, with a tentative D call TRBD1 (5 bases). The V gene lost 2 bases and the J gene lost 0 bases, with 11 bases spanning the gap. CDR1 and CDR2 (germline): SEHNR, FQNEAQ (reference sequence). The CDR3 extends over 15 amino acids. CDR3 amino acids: CASSLSGSSSYEQYF. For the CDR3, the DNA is TGTGCCAGCAGCTTATCAGGGTCGAGCTCCTACGAGCAGTACTTC.

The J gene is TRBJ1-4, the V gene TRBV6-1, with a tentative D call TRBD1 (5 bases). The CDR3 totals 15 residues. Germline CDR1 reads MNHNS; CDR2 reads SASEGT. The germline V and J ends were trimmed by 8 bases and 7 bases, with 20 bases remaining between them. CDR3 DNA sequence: TGTGCCAGCGAAGGGCCCTCGGGGAGGGGTGAAAAACTGTTTTTT. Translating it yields CASEGPSGRGEKLFF.

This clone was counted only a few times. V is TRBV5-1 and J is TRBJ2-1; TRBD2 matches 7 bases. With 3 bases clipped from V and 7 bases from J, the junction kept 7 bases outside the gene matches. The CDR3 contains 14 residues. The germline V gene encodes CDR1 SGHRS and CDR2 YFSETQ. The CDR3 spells CASSSGGTKNEQFF. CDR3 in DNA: TGCGCCAGCAGCTCCGGCGGGACTAAAAATGAGCAGTTCTTC. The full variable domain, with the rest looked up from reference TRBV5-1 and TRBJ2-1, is KAGVTQTPRYLIKTRGQQVTLSCSPISGHRSVSWYQQTPGQGLQFLFEYFSETQRNKGNFPGRFSGRQFSNSRSEMNVSTLELGDSALYLCASSSGGTKNEQFFGPGTRLTVL.